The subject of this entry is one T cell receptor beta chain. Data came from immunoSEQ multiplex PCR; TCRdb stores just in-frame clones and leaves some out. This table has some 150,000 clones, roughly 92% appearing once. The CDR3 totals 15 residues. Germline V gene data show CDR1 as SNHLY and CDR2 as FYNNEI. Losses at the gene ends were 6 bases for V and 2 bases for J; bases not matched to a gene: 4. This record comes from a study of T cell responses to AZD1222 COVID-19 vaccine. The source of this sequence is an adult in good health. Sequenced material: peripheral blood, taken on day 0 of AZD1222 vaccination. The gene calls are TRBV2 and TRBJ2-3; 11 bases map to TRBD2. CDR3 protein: CASSVAGGNTDTQYF. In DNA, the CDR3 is TGTGCCAGCAGCGTAGCGGGGGGGAACACAGATACGCAGTATTTT.